This TCR beta chain was observed in a study of T cell changes during pregnancy in multiple sclerosis. Some clones are missing from TCRdb's copy, which holds only in-frame ones; the method was immunoSEQ multiplex PCR. This table holds tens of thousands of clones, under 90% found once. The V and J ends lost 8 bases and 0 bases respectively, with 14 bases between them. The CDR3 has 13 amino acids. The germline CDR1 and CDR2 sequences are GTSNPN and SVGIG (reference sequence). This chain joins TRBV30 and TRBJ2-7; D is undetermined. This receptor was obtained from a female donor in good health, enrolled as a control in a pregnancy study. The sequencing here drew on peripheral blood, taken after pregnancy. For the CDR3, the DNA is TGTGCCCTGGATGACCGACTCTCCTACGAGCAGTACTTC. This translates into CALDDRLSYEQYF.